One sample yielded the 8 T cell receptor beta chains listed below, sequenced in a study of T cell repertoires in cytomegalovirus infection. TCRdb reanalysed the reads using MiXCR and keeps one entry per CDR3 protein. The sample yields 150,000 to 200,000 distinct CDR3 sequences, roughly 19% seen once. Sequencing was done on a sample of PBMCs. Every receptor here comes from a human donor in good health (CMV status not recorded). Some clones in this sample may be carry-over from other donors' samples.

This clonotype was observed a few times. This rearrangement joins TRBV7-6 to TRBJ1-2, with a weak D call TRBD1 (5 bases). Looked up from germline, CDR1 is SGHVS and CDR2 is FNYEAQ. The CDR3 covers 15 residues. Trimming stripped 2 bases from V and 1 base from J, with 11 bases between. CDR3 in amino acids: CASSLRGPINYGYTF. The CDR3 DNA is TGTGCCAGCAGCTTACGGGGACCCATTAACTATGGCTACACCTTC.

The chain recombines TRBV19 with TRBJ2-7; D may be TRBD2 (7 bases). V was clipped by 0 bases and J by 4 bases, with 13 bases between them. The CDR3 is made up of 15 amino acids. Germline loops: CDR1 LNHDA, CDR2 SQIVND (reference sequence). This CDR3 reads CASSIDPGGPYEQYF. DNA for the CDR3: TGTGCCAGTAGTATAGATCCGGGGGGCCCATACGAGCAGTACTTC.

In its sample, this clonotype was seen a few times. V gene TRBV12-3 or TRBV12-4 combines with J gene TRBJ1-3; D might be TRBD1 (5 bases). V was cut by 3 bases and J by 0 bases, with 12 bases left in between. The CDR3 sequence is 16 residues long. DNA for the CDR3: TGTGCCAGCAGTTTTAACAGGAGACCCTCTGGAAACACCATATATTTT. Encoded protein: CASSFNRRPSGNTIYF.

This clonotype was counted a few times. This chain joins TRBV29-1 and TRBJ1-1; 7 nucleotides line up with TRBD1. With V trimmed by 6 bases and J by 0 bases, 10 bases remained unmatched. From germline, CDR1 is SQVTM and CDR2 ANQGSEA. The CDR3 is made up of 15 amino acids. The CDR3 sequence is CSVGNRGGMNTEAFF. CDR3 coding DNA: TGCAGCGTCGGCAACAGGGGAGGCATGAACACTGAAGCTTTCTTT.

The chain has TRBV12-3 or TRBV12-4 and TRBJ1-2, with D tentatively TRBD1 (6 bases). This CDR3 contains 15 residues. Trimming removed 6 bases from V and 6 bases from J, with 20 bases in between. The CDR3 DNA follows: TGTGCCAGCAGCGAAACAGGGTATCGGACGGATGGCTACACCTTC. It codes for CASSETGYRTDGYTF.

The J gene is TRBJ1-1, the V gene TRBV7-9; unclear D gene. Trimming cost V 5 bases and J 1 base, with 14 bases left between them. Germline CDR1 is SEHNR and CDR2 is FQNEAQ (reference sequence). This CDR3 spans 15 amino acids. For the CDR3, the DNA is TGTGCCAGCAGCCAACCCGACAAGCAGAACACTGAAGCTTTCTTT. It is translated as CASSQPDKQNTEAFF. The complete variable domain, with remaining parts taken from reference TRBV7-9 and TRBJ1-1, reads DTGVSQNPRHKITKRGQNVTFRCDPISEHNRLYWYRQTLGQGPEFLTYFQNEAQLEKSRLLSDRFSAERPKGSFSTLEIQRTEQGDSAMYLCASSQPDKQNTEAFFGQGTRLTVV.

The CDR3 protein is CASSSYGTGSHGYTF. CDR3 in DNA: TGTGCCAGCAGCTCTTATGGGACAGGGAGTCATGGCTACACCTTC. The rearrangement uses TRBV5-6 and TRBJ1-2; 9 bases agree with TRBD1. Germline loops: CDR1 SGHDT, CDR2 YYEEEE. The V gene end was trimmed by 3 bases and the J gene end by 6 bases; junction bases not matched to a gene: 9. The CDR3 spans 15 residues.

V gene TRBV11-3 combines with J gene TRBJ2-6, with no clear D. CDR1 and CDR2 from the germline V gene are SGHNT and YENEEA. This CDR3 is built from 17 residues. Trimming took 2 bases from V and 0 from J, leaving 11 bases between them. The DNA of the CDR3 is TGTGCCAGCAGCTTAATGGCCATGCTCTCTGGGGCCAACGTCCTGACTTTC. Translation: CASSLMAMLSGANVLTF.